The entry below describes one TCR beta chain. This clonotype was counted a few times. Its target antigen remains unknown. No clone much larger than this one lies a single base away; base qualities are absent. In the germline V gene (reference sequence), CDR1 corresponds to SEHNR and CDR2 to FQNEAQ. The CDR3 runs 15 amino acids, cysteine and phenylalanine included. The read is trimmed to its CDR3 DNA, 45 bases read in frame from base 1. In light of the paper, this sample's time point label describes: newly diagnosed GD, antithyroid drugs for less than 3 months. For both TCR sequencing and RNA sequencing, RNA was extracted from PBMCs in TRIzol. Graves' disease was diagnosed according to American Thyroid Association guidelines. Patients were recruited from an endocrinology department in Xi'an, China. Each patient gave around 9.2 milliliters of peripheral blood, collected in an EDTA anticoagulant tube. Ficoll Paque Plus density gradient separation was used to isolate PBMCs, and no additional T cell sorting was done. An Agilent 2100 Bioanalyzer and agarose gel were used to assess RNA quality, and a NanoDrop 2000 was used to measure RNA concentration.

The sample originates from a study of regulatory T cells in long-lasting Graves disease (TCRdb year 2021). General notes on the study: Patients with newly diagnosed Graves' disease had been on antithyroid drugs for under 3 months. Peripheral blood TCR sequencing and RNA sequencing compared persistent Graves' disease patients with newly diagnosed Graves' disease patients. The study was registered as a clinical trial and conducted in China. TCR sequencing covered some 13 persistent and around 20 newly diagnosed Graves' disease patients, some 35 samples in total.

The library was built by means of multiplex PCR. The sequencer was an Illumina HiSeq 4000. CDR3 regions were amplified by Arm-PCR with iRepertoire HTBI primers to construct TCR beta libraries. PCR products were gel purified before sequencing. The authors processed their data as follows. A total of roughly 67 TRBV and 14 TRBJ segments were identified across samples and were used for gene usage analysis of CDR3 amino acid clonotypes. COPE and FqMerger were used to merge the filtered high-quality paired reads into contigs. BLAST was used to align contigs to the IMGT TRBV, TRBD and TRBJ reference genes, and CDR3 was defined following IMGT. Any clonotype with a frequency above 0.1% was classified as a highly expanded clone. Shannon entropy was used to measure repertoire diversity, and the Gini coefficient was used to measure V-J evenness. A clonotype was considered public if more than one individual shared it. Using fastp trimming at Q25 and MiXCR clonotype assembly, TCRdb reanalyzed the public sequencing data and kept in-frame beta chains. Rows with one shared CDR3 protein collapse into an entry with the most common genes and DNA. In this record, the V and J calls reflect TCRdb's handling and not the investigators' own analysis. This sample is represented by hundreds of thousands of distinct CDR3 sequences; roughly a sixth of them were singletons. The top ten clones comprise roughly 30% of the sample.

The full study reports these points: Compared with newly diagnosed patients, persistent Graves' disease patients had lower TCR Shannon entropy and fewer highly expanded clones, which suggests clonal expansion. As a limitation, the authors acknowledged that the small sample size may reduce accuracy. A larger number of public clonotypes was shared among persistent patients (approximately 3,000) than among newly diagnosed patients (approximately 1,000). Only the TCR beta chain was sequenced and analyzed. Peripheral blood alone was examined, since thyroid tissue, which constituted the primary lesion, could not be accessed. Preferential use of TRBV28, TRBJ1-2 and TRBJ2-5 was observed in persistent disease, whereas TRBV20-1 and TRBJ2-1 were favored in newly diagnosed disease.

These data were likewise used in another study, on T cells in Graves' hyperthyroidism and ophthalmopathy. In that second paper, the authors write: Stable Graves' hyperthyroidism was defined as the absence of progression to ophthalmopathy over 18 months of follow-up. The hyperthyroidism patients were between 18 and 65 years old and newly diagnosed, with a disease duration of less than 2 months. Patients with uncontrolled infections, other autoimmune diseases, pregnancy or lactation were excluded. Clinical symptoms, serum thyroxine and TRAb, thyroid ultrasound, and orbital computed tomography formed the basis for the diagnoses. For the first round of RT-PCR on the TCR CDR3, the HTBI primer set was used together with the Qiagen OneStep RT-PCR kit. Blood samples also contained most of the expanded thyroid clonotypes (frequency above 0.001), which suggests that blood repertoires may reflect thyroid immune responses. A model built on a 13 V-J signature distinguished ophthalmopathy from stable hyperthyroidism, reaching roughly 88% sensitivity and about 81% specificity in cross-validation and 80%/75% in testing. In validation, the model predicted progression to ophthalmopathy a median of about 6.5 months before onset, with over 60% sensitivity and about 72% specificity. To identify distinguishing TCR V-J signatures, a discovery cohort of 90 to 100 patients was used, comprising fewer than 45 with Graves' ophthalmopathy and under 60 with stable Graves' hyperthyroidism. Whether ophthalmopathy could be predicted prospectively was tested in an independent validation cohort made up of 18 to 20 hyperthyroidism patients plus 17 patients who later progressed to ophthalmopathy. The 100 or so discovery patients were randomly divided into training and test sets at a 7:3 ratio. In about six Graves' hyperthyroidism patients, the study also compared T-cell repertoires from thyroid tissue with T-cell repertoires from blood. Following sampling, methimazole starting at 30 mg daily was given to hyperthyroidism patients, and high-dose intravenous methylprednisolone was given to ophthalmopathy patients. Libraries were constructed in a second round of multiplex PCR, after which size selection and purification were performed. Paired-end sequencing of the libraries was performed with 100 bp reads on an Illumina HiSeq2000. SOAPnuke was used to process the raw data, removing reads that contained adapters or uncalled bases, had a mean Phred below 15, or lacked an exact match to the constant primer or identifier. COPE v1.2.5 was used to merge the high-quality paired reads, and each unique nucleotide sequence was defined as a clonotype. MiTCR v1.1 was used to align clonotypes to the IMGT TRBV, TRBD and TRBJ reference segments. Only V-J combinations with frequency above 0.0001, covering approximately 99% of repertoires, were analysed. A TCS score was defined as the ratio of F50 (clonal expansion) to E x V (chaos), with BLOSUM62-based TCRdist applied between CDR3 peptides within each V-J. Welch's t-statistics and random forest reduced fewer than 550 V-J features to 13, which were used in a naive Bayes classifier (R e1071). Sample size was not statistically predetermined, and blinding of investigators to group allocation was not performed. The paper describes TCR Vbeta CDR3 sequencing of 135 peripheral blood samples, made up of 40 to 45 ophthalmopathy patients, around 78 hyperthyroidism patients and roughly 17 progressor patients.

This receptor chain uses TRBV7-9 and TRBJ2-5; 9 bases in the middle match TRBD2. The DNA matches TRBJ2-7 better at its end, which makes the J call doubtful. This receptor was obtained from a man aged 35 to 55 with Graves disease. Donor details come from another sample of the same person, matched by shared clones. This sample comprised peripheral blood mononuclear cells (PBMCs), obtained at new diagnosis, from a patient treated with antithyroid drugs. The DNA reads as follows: TGTGCCAGCAGCCCCAGTAGCGGGGGCCCGTACGAGCAGTACTTC. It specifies CASSPSSGGPYEQYF.